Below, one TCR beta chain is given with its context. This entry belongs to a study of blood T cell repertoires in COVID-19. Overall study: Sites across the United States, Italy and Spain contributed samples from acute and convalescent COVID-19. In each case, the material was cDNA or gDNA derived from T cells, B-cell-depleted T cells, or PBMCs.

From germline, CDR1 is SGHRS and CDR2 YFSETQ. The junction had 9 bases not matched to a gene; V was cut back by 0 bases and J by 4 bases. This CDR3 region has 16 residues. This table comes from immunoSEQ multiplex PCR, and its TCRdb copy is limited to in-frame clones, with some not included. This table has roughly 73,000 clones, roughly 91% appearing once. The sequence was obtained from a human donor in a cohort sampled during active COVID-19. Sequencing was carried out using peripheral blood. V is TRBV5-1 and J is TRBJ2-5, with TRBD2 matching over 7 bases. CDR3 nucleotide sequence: TGCGCCAGCAGCTTGGATGGGGGAGGGCCAGGAGAGACCCAGTACTTC. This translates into CASSLDGGGPGETQYF. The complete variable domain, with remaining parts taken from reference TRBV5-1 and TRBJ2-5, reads KAGVTQTPRYLIKTRGQQVTLSCSPISGHRSVSWYQQTPGQGLQFLFEYFSETQRNKGNFPGRFSGRQFSNSRSEMNVSTLELGDSALYLCASSLDGGGPGETQYFGPGTRLLVL.